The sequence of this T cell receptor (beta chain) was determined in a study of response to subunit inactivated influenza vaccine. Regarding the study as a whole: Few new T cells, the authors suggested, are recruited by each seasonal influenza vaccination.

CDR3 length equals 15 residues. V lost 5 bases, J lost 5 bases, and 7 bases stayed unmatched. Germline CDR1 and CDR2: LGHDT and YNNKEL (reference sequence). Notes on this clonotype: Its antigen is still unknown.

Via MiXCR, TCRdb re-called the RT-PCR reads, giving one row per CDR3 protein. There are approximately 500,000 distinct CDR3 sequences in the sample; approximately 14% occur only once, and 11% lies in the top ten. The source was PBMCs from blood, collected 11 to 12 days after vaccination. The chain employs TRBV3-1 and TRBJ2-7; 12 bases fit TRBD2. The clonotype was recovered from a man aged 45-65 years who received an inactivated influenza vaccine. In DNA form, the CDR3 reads TGTGCCAGCAGCACTCGGACTAGCGGGGTCCACGAGCAGTACTTC. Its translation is CASSTRTSGVHEQYF.